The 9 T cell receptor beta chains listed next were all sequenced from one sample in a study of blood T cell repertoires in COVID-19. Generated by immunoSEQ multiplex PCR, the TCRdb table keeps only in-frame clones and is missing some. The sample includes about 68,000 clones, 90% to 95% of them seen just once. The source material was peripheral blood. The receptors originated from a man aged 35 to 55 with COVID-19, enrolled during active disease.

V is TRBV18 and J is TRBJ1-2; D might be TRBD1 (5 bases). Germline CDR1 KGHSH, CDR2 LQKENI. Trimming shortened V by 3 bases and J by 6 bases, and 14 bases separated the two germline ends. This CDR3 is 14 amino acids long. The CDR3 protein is CASSPARDWHGYTF. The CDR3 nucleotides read TGTGCCAGCTCACCGGCCAGGGATTGGCATGGCTACACCTTC.

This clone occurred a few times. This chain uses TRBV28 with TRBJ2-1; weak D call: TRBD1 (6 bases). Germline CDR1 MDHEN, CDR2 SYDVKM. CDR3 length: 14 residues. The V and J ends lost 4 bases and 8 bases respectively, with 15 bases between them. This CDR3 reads CASSSSGADDEQFF. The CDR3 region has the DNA TGTGCCAGCAGTTCCTCAGGGGCTGACGATGAGCAGTTCTTC.

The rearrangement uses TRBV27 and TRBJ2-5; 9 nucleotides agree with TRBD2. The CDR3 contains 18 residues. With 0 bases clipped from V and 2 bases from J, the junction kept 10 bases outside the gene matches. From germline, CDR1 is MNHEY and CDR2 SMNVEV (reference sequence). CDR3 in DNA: TGTGCCAGCAGTTTATCGGCCAGCGGGGGGCCGGTACAAGAGACCCAGTACTTC. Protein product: CASSLSASGGPVQETQYF.

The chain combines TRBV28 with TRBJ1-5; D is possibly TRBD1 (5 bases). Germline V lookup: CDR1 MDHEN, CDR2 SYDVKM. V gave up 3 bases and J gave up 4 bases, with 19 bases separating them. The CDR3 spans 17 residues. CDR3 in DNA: TGTGCCAGCAGTTTGGGTTTAGTTAGACAGAAAAATCAGCCCCAGCATTTT. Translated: CASSLGLVRQKNQPQHF.

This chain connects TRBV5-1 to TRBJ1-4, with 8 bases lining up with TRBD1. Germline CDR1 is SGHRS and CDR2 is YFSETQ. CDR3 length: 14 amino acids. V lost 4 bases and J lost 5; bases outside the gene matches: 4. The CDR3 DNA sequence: TGCGCCAGCAGCCAGGACAGGGAAAATGAAAAACTGTTTTTT. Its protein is CASSQDRENEKLFF. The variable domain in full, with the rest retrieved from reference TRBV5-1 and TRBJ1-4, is KAGVTQTPRYLIKTRGQQVTLSCSPISGHRSVSWYQQTPGQGLQFLFEYFSETQRNKGNFPGRFSGRQFSNSRSEMNVSTLELGDSALYLCASSQDRENEKLFFGSGTQLSVL.

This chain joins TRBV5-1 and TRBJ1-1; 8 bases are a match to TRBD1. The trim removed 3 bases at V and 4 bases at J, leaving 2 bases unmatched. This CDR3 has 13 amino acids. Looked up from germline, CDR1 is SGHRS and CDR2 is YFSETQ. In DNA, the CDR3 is TGCGCCAGCAGCTCGGGGACAGGCACTGAAGCTTTCTTT. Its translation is CASSSGTGTEAFF.

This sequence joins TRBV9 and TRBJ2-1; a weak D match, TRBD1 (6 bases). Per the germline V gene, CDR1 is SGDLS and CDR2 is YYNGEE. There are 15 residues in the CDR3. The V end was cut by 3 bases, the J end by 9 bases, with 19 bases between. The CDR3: CASSGQLNRVSEQFF. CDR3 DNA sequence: TGTGCCAGCAGCGGACAATTGAACAGGGTGAGTGAGCAGTTCTTC.

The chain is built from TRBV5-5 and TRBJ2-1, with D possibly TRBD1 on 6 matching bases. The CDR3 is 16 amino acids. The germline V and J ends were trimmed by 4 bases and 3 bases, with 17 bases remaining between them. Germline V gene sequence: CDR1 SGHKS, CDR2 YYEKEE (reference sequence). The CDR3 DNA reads TGTGCCAGCAGCCGCACAGGGTGGGGTGACTACAATGAGCAGTTCTTC. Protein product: CASSRTGWGDYNEQFF.

This CDR3 is CASSDRQGGNTIYF. CDR3 sequence (DNA): TGTGCCAGCAGTGATCGACAGGGAGGAAACACCATATATTTT. This chain uses TRBV2 with TRBJ1-3, with TRBD1 matching 7 bases. CDR3 length equals 14 residues. The germline V gene encodes CDR1 SNHLY and CDR2 FYNNEI. Losses at the gene ends were 3 bases for V and 4 bases for J; bases not matched to a gene: 3.